The subject of this entry is one T cell receptor (beta chain). Its antigen is still unknown. This record comes from a study of cytomegalovirus exposure and HLA in healthy donors. Across the whole study: When 350 to 400 donors were genotyped, just over 80% of them were found to fall in the Caucasian-associated ancestry cluster. Study outcomes and limitations: Across donors, sequencing depth was assumed by presence/absence analyses to be roughly uniform.

PCR amplification relied on 60 Vbeta primers (plus 13 Jbeta primers). Produced via immunoSEQ multiplex PCR; TCRdb's table is partial and in-frame only. The sample records 100,000 to 150,000 clones, 81% being singletons. Germline trimming cut 2 bases from V and 11 bases from J; bases unmatched to any gene: 20. Per germline, CDR1 GTSNPN and CDR2 SVGIG (reference sequence). There are 16 residues in the CDR3. V is TRBV30 and J is TRBJ1-1, with 7 bases fitting TRBD1. Sequencing was carried out using PBMCs. This TCR came from a man between 18 and 29 years old in good health and CMV-seronegative. The CDR3 loop reads CAWSPKGGITSAGAFF. In nucleotides, the CDR3 is TGTGCCTGGAGTCCGAAAGGGGGCATTACTTCGGCAGGGGCTTTCTTT.